This section outlines one TCR beta chain sequence together with its context. The antigen is undetermined. This sample was taken from a study of CXCR3-negative and CXCR3-positive naive CD8 T cells. CDR3 length equals 15 residues. The TRB libraries of cDNA were built by UMI-labeled 5' RACE. Reprocessing the 5' RACE reads, TCRdb reports a single entry for every CDR3 protein and omits DNA. This table holds 6,500 to 8,000 distinct CDR3 sequences. Study outcomes and limitations: Cryopreserved cells partially lost CXCR3 expression, and fresh PBMCs were used in most assays. Naive cells, whether CXCR3-negative or CXCR3-positive, had similar TRBV-TRBJ usage, while memory cells differed.

The sample consisted of naive CXCR3- CD8+ T cells from blood. Subset in this sample: CD45RO-CCR7+CD27+CD95- naive CD8+ T cells lacking CXCR3 (TNR3-). The chain carries TRBV12-3 or TRBV12-4 and TRBJ1-1; TCRdb's assignment of TRBD1 cannot be checked, as there is no DNA. This sequence originates from a human donor in good health. Some clones in this sample may be carry-over from other donors' samples. This chain's CDR3 is CATSQLATRDSEAFF.